This T cell receptor beta chain is from a study of tumor-infiltrating lymphocytes in primary liver carcinoma. General study results and limits: Blood trailed tumors significantly in top-250-clone fraction (p = 0.039).

It was unsorted whole blood that yielded blood RNA, and germline DNA was also extracted. Patients carried chronic HBV infection without prior treatment. V shed 5 bases, J shed 4 bases, and the junction held 10 bases outside the gene matches. Germline values: CDR1 MNHEY, CDR2 SVGAGI. The CDR3 extends over 16 amino acids. As concerns this clonotype: The antigen remains unidentified.

The researchers produced TCR beta cDNA from roughly 550 ng total RNA with a constant-region primer. Amplification in three nested multiplex PCR rounds with slightly modified ARM-PCR gave rise to TCR beta libraries. TRBV1-TRBV30 forward primers and a C-beta reverse primer were used in the first two PCR rounds, which each ran for 10 cycles. TCRdb independently ran MiXCR on the multiplex PCR reads; one entry per CDR3 protein. The data hold about 210,000 distinct CDR3 sequences, with less than 65% observed a single time. This TCR was sampled from a woman between 55 and 75 years old with primary liver carcinoma and hepatitis B virus infection. Sample: peripheral blood. The chain has TRBV6-5 and TRBJ2-7, with 11 bases aligning to TRBD1. The CDR3 is CASSGWTGGKSYEQYF. The CDR3 nucleotides read TGTGCCAGCAGTGGGTGGACAGGGGGCAAGTCTTACGAGCAGTACTTC.